This T cell receptor beta chain stems from a study of OX40 agonist ivuxolimab in advanced cancers. Study overall: Every 2 weeks, patients received ivuxolimab intravenously, dosed at 0.01 to 10 mg/kg.

The timepoints at which blood was sampled were baseline, cycle 4 day 1, and cycle 7 day 1. Measured with immunoSEQ multiplex PCR; TCRdb has only the in-frame clones, and not every one. The sample consists of approximately 25,000 clones, approximately 80% of them appearing once. This CDR3 region has 15 residues. Germline V lookup: CDR1 MNHEY, CDR2 SVGAGI. This sequence originates from an adult with an advanced solid tumor such as melanoma, head and neck, liver or kidney cancer. The material sequenced was CD4+ or CD8+ T cells sorted from blood, taken in a trial of the OX40 agonist ivuxolimab. This rearrangement joins TRBV6-5 to TRBJ2-5; TRBD2 aligns across 7 bases. The tail of the sequence fits TRBJ2-7 better, so the J call may be wrong. The CDR3 loop reads CATHTLGGMFYEQYF. For the CDR3, the DNA is TGTGCCACTCACACATTGGGAGGGATGTTCTACGAGCAGTACTTC.